Below, 32 T cell receptor beta chains from the same sample are listed, as sequenced in a study of T cell responses to AZD1222 COVID-19 vaccine. This table comes from immunoSEQ multiplex PCR, and its TCRdb copy is limited to in-frame clones, with some not included. Counted here are 95,000 to 110,000 clones, 92% occurring once; the ten biggest clones make up more than 8%. The sequencing used peripheral blood, collected 28 days after the second AZD1222 dose. These receptors all stem from an adult who received the AZD1222 COVID-19 vaccine.

The rearrangement joins TRBV10-3 to TRBJ2-7; 7 nucleotides agree with TRBD1. CDR1 is ENHRY and CDR2 is SYGVKD in the germline V gene. With V trimmed by 6 bases and J by 4 bases, 9 bases remained unmatched. The CDR3 sequence is 14 residues long. CDR3 amino acids: CAISSGTEKYEQYF. CDR3 sequence (DNA): TGTGCCATCAGCTCCGGGACAGAAAAATACGAGCAGTACTTC.

The chain carries TRBV11-3 and TRBJ2-2; D uncertain. This CDR3 comprises 13 residues. Between the trimmed V and J ends, which lost 3 bases and 4 bases, there was a span of 6 bases. Looked up from germline, CDR1 is SGHNT and CDR2 is YENEEA. CDR3 in DNA: TGTGCCAGCAGCTTTCTGATCACCGGGGAGCTGTTTTTT. This codes for CASSFLITGELFF.

Details on this clone: In the same sample, other DNA sequences code for this CDR3. The J gene is TRBJ1-2, the V gene TRBV6-5, with a weak D call TRBD1 (5 bases). With 8 bases removed from V and 5 bases from J, the gap between germline ends came to 15 bases. Germline V gene data show CDR1 as MNHEY and CDR2 as SVGAGI. The CDR3 covers 13 residues. CDR3 residues: CASGPPGGYGYTF. The CDR3 DNA reads TGTGCCAGCGGACCCCCGGGGGGGTATGGCTACACCTTC.

This rearrangement joins TRBV30 to TRBJ1-2; D gene unclear. The length of the CDR3 is 13 residues. The ends were cut back, 3 bases at V and 4 bases at J, with 12 bases in the middle. Germline V gene data show CDR1 as GTSNPN and CDR2 as SVGIG (reference sequence). In DNA form, the CDR3 reads TGTGCCTGGAGCCCGGATCTACTCTATGGCTACACCTTC. The encoded protein is CAWSPDLLYGYTF. Combining the CDR3 with reference TRBV30 and TRBJ1-2 gives the whole variable domain SQTIHQWPATLVQPVGSPLSLECTVEGTSNPNLYWYRQAAGRGLQLLFYSVGIGQISSEVPQNLSASRPQDRQFILSSKKLLLSDSGFYLCAWSPDLLYGYTFGSGTRLTVV.

The rearrangement joins TRBV6-5 to TRBJ2-1; 7 nucleotides agree with TRBD2. CDR3 length equals 13 residues. Unmatched junction bases numbered 9, after V lost 6 bases and J lost 10 bases. Germline V gene data show CDR1 as MNHEY and CDR2 as SVGAGI. The CDR3 nucleotides read TGTGCCAGCAGGGGGGACTACCCCTGGGAGCAGTTCTTC. This encodes CASRGDYPWEQFF.

The V call is TRBV19, the J call TRBJ1-1; a weak D match, TRBD1 (5 bases). V lost 8 bases and J lost 5, with 15 bases in between. The length of the CDR3 is 13 residues. Germline lookup yields CDR1 LNHDA and CDR2 SQIVND (reference sequence). CDR3 DNA sequence: TGTGCCAGTCACCGTCGGGGGGTAACTGAAGCTTTCTTT. Translating it yields CASHRRGVTEAFF. The complete variable domain, with remaining parts taken from reference TRBV19 and TRBJ1-1, reads DGGITQSPKYLFRKEGQNVTLSCEQNLNHDAMYWYRQDPGQGLRLIYYSQIVNDFQKGDIAEGYSVSREKKESFPLTVTSAQKNPTAFYLCASHRRGVTEAFFGQGTRLTVV.

The chain links TRBV5-4 to TRBJ2-7; TRBD2 matches at 12 bases. This CDR3 comprises 12 residues. J was trimmed by 9 bases and V by 4 bases; bases with no gene match: 2. Germline lookup yields CDR1 SGHNT and CDR2 YYREEE (reference sequence). The CDR3 region has the DNA TGTGCCAGCAGCGCGACTAGCGGGGGGCAGTACTTC. Protein product: CASSATSGGQYF.

The chain is built from TRBV25-1 and TRBJ2-7; 10 positions match TRBD1. Germline V gene data show CDR1 as MGHDK and CDR2 as SYGVNS. With V trimmed by 1 base and J by 6 bases, 9 bases remained unmatched. This CDR3 has 16 residues. Here the CDR3 reads CASSEFRGQGIGEQYF. As DNA, the CDR3 is TGTGCCAGCAGTGAATTTAGGGGACAGGGGATCGGCGAGCAGTACTTC.

The V gene is TRBV10-3, the J gene TRBJ1-5, with 10 positions matching TRBD1. V lost 5 bases, J lost 0 bases, and 7 bases stayed unmatched. Per the germline V gene, CDR1 is ENHRY and CDR2 is SYGVKD. There are 17 residues in the CDR3. This chain's CDR3 is CAISLDRGRDSNQPQHF. Written as DNA, the CDR3 is TGTGCCATCAGTCTGGACAGGGGGAGGGATAGCAATCAGCCCCAGCATTTT.

The chain couples TRBV5-1 to TRBJ2-5; 11 nucleotides match TRBD1. The trim removed 2 bases at V and 5 bases at J, leaving 2 bases unmatched. Germline CDR1 reads SGHRS; CDR2 reads YFSETQ. CDR3 length equals 14 residues. The CDR3 protein is CASSFGQGAETQYF. The CDR3 DNA reads TGCGCCAGCAGCTTCGGACAGGGGGCGGAGACCCAGTACTTC.

The chain combines TRBV24-1 with TRBJ1-1, with 7 bases aligning to TRBD1. Germline V gene data show CDR1 as KGHDR and CDR2 as SFDVKD. The junction had 3 bases not matched to a gene; V was cut back by 2 bases and J by 1 base. The CDR3 has 15 amino acids. The CDR3 loop reads CATSDSRQGNTEAFF. DNA of the CDR3: TGTGCCACCAGTGATTCGAGACAGGGGAACACTGAAGCTTTCTTT.

The chain combines TRBV12-5 with TRBJ2-3, with D possibly matching TRBD1 (6 bases). This CDR3 has 15 amino acids. Trimming left V 1 base short and J 0 bases short, with 8 bases between. Germline V gene data show CDR1 as LGHNT and CDR2 as FRNRAP. The CDR3 protein is CASGLDRVSTDTQYF. In DNA, the CDR3 is TGTGCTAGTGGTTTGGACAGGGTGAGCACAGATACGCAGTATTTT.

The J gene is TRBJ1-5, the V gene TRBV19, with D perhaps TRBD1 (5 bases). Germline CDR1 is LNHDA and CDR2 is SQIVND (reference sequence). CDR3 length: 15 amino acids. V was pared by 5 bases and J by 4 bases, with 15 bases between. The CDR3 sequence: CASSPGGGMNQPQHF. CDR3 nucleotides: TGTGCCAGTAGTCCCGGTGGGGGTATGAATCAGCCCCAGCATTTT.

Points on this clone: The junction differs from germline at one of its ends, possibly a read error. The rearrangement uses TRBV24-1 and TRBJ1-1; 9 nucleotides agree with TRBD1. This CDR3 spans 15 amino acids. Germline V gene sequence: CDR1 KGHDR, CDR2 SFDVKD. The CDR3 loop is CATKQGAETYTEAFF. The DNA for the CDR3 is TGTGCCACCAAACAGGGGGCTGAAACTTACACTGAGGCTTTCTTT.

The CDR3 here is CSVEDTGTNTGELFF. The CDR3 bases are TGCAGCGTTGAAGATACGGGAACGAACACCGGGGAGCTGTTTTTT. The chain employs TRBV29-1 and TRBJ2-2; maybe TRBD2 (5 bases). The V end lost 0 bases, the J end lost 0 bases, and 8 bases lay between the germline ends. Germline V CDR1 and CDR2: SQVTM, ANQGSEA. The CDR3 loop spans 15 amino acids.

The gene calls are TRBV28 and TRBJ1-1; 7 positions match TRBD1. Germline assignment: CDR1 MDHEN and CDR2 SYDVKM. V was pared by 3 bases and J by 5 bases, with 9 bases of the junction left unmatched. The CDR3 is 15 amino acids. The CDR3 loop reads CASSFLRGGLTEAFF. The CDR3 bases are TGTGCCAGCAGTTTTCTCAGGGGGGGGTTGACTGAAGCTTTCTTT.

The chain is built from TRBV3-1 (or the pseudogene TRBV3-2) and TRBJ1-1, with a tentative D call TRBD1 (5 bases). This CDR3 is 16 amino acids long. Between the trimmed V and J ends, which lost 3 bases and 2 bases, there was a span of 16 bases. Germline V gives CDR1 LGHDT, CDR2 YNNKEL (reference sequence). The CDR3 nucleotides read TGTGCCAGCAGCCAGGGGTGGGGAGGGGCCAACACTGAAGCTTTCTTT. Translated, it gives CASSQGWGGANTEAFF.

This clone is a singleton in its sample. CDR3 coding DNA: TGTGCCAGCAGCCAAGATTTCCAGGTTCACTATGGCTACACCTTC. Its translation is CASSQDFQVHYGYTF. The chain has TRBV14 and TRBJ1-2; D unclear. There are 15 residues in the CDR3. Germline V CDR1 and CDR2: SGHDN, FVKESK. The ends were cut back, 0 bases at V and 3 bases at J, with 11 bases in the middle.

The chain uses TRBV6-2 or TRBV6-3 and TRBJ1-1; D possibly corresponds to TRBD1 (5 bases). Germline V gene lookup returns CDR1 MNHEY and CDR2 SVGEGT. The V end was cut by 1 base, the J end by 3 bases, with 12 bases between. The CDR3 consists of 15 residues. DNA of the CDR3: TGTGCCAGCAGTTACTTCAGGGTTGGCGACACTGAAGCTTTCTTT. Its translation is CASSYFRVGDTEAFF.

The chain recombines TRBV7-6 with TRBJ2-2; 8 bases align to TRBD2. The CDR3 runs to 15 residues. V dropped 4 bases and J dropped 1; count of bases not matched to a gene: 2. The germline gives CDR1 SGHVS, CDR2 FNYEAQ. The CDR3 reads CASSSLAGNTGELFF. The CDR3 DNA follows: TGTGCCAGCAGCTCCCTAGCGGGGAACACCGGGGAGCTGTTTTTT.

This clone was detected a few times. The CDR3 spells CASSSGQLKAEIYGYTF. Written as DNA, the CDR3 is TGTGCCAGCAGCTCCGGACAGCTGAAAGCCGAAATCTATGGCTACACCTTC. The V call is TRBV7-9, the J call TRBJ1-2; a possible D gene is TRBD1 (6 bases). The V and J ends lost 4 bases and 4 bases respectively, with 22 bases between them. CDR3 length: 17 residues. In germline, CDR1 is SEHNR, CDR2 FQNEAQ (reference sequence).

The chain has TRBV18 and TRBJ1-1, with 8 bases matching TRBD1. Germline V gene lookup returns CDR1 KGHSH and CDR2 LQKENI. CDR3 length equals 15 residues. V lost 2 bases and J lost 7; bases outside the gene matches: 9. The CDR3 reads CASSPGAGGMNEAFF. CDR3 in DNA: TGTGCCAGCTCACCAGGGGCAGGGGGCATGAATGAAGCTTTCTTT.

CDR3 loop: CASSVAAGFSTDTQYF. CDR3 coding DNA: TGTGCCAGCAGCGTAGCTGCCGGGTTTAGCACAGATACGCAGTATTTT. The rearrangement uses TRBV9 and TRBJ2-3; no firm D call. Germline V gene sequence: CDR1 SGDLS, CDR2 YYNGEE. Trimming pared 0 bases from V and 0 bases from J, leaving 11 bases between. The CDR3 length is 16 residues.

The J gene is TRBJ1-5, the V gene TRBV6-5; 7 bases map to TRBD1. This CDR3 has 15 residues. The junction had 10 bases not matched to a gene; V was cut back by 4 bases and J by 7 bases. The germline gives CDR1 MNHEY, CDR2 SVGAGI. DNA of the CDR3: TGTGCCAGCAGTTTAGGGGGCGCGAAGGGACAGCCCCAGCATTTT. Protein: CASSLGGAKGQPQHF.

The chain has TRBV19 and TRBJ2-3; 8 nucleotides align to TRBD2. Germline V gene data show CDR1 as LNHDA and CDR2 as SQIVND (reference sequence). V shed 3 bases, J shed 2 bases, and the junction held 4 bases outside the gene matches. CDR3 length equals 15 residues. CDR3 sequence (DNA): TGTGCCAGTAGTATCCCGGGGGGGACCACAGATACGCAGTATTTT. The encoded protein is CASSIPGGTTDTQYF.

The chain carries TRBV5-6 and TRBJ2-7, with D uncertain. Trimming pared 3 bases from V and 0 bases from J, leaving 4 bases between. Looked up from germline, CDR1 is SGHDT and CDR2 is YYEEEE. This CDR3 region has 12 residues. The DNA of the CDR3 is TGTGCCAGCAGCTCAACCTCCTACGAGCAGTACTTC. This sequence encodes CASSSTSYEQYF. The full variable domain, rest sourced from reference TRBV5-6 and TRBJ2-7, is DAGVTQSPTHLIKTRGQQVTLRCSPKSGHDTVSWYQQALGQGPQFIFQYYEEEERQRGNFPDRFSGHQFPNYSSELNVNALLLGDSALYLCASSSTSYEQYFGPGTRLTVT.

This clone was recorded once. This chain connects TRBV28 to TRBJ1-2, with TRBD1 matching 10 bases. The CDR3 spans 13 residues. Germline assignment: CDR1 MDHEN and CDR2 SYDVKM. V was clipped by 4 bases and J by 8 bases; unmatched bases: 4. The CDR3 bases are TGTGCCAGCAGTTCAACGACAGGGGGCGGCTACACCTTC. Amino acids: CASSSTTGGGYTF.

The table lists this clone with a count of one. A junction boundary mismatches the germline segment, possibly from a read error. This chain's CDR3 is CASRLGFPGQSSQDTEAFF. The CDR3 region has the DNA TGTGCCAGCAGATTAGGGTTTCCTGGACAGAGCTCCCAGGACACTGAAGCTTTCTTT. V usage is TRBV11-3 and J usage is TRBJ1-1, with D maybe TRBD1 (6 bases). The CDR3 runs 19 residues. Germline assignment: CDR1 SGHNT and CDR2 YENEEA.

The chain combines TRBV28 with TRBJ1-5; D might be TRBD1 (5 bases). V lost 2 bases and J 6 bases, leaving 14 bases between the germline ends. CDR1 is MDHEN and CDR2 is SYDVKM in the germline V gene. CDR3 length: 15 amino acids. CDR3 in DNA: TGTGCCAGCAGTTTAAGGGGCCGGGTCGGTCAGCCCCAGCATTTT. Translating it yields CASSLRGRVGQPQHF.

This rearrangement joins TRBV7-8 to TRBJ1-5, with D maybe TRBD1 (6 bases). The CDR3 sequence is 17 residues long. Trimming pared 1 base from V and 4 bases from J, leaving 17 bases between. The V gene's germline CDR1 is SGHVS and CDR2 FQNEAQ. The CDR3 nucleotides read TGTGCCAGCAGCTTAGGTCCCCCGGGGGGGCTGAATCAGCCCCAGCATTTT. This encodes CASSLGPPGGLNQPQHF.

The chain uses TRBV19 and TRBJ1-2, with D maybe TRBD1 (6 bases). The CDR3 is 14 amino acids. Trimming took 3 bases from V and 2 from J, leaving 10 bases between them. The germline gives CDR1 LNHDA, CDR2 SQIVND (reference sequence). The CDR3 region has the DNA TGTGCCAGTAGTATGTGGCAGGGGAACTATGGCTACACCTTC. This gives the protein CASSMWQGNYGYTF.

This sequence joins TRBV6-4 and TRBJ2-3; TRBD2 agrees at 9 bases. V gave up 3 bases and J gave up 5 bases; unmatched junction bases: 6. The CDR3 is 15 residues long. The V gene's germline CDR1 is MRHNA and CDR2 SNTAGT. The CDR3 DNA sequence: TGTGCCAGCAGTGATTTAGCGGGGGCGAGAGATACGCAGTATTTT. Residues: CASSDLAGARDTQYF.